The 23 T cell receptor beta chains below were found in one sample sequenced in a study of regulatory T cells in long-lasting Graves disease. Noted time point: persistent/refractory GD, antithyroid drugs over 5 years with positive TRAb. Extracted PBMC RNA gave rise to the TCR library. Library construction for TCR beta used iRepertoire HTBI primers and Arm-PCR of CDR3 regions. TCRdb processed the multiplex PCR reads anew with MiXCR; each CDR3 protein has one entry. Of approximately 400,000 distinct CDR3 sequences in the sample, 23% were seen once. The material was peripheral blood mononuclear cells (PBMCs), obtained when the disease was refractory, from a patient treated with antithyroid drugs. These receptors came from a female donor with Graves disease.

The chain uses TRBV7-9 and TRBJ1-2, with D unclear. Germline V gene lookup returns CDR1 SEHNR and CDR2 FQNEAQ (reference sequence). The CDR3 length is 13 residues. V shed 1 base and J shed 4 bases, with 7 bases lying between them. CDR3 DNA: TGTGCCAGCAGCTTAGTTGAGACCTATGGCTACACCTTC. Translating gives CASSLVETYGYTF.

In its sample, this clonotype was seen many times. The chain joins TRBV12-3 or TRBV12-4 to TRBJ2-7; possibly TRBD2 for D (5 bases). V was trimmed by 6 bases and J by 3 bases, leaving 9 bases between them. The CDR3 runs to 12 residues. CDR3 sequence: CASSPLDYEQYF. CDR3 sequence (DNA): TGTGCCAGCAGCCCACTAGACTACGAGCAGTACTTC.

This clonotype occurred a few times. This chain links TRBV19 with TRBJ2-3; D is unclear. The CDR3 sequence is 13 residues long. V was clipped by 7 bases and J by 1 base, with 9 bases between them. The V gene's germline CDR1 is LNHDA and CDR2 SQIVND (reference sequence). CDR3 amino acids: CASIERGTDTQYF. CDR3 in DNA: TGTGCCAGTATTGAACGTGGCACAGATACGCAGTATTTT.

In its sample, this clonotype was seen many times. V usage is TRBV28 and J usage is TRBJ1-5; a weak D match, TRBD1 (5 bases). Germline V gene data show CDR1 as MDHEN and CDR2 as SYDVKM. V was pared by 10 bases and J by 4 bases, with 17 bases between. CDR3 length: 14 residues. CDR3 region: CAIGPSGGNQPQHF. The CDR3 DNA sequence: TGTGCCATCGGACCGTCGGGGGGTAATCAGCCCCAGCATTTT. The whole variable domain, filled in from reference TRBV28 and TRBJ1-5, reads DVKVTQSSRYLVKRTGEKVFLECVQDMDHENMFWYRQDPGLGLRLIYFSYDVKMKEKGDIPEGYSVSREKKERFSLILESASTNQTSMYLCAIGPSGGNQPQHFGDGTRLSIL.

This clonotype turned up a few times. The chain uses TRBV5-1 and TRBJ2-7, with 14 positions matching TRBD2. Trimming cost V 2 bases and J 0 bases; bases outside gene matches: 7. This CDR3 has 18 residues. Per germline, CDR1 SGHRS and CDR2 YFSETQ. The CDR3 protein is CASSFETSGRAFSYEQYF. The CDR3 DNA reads TGCGCCAGCAGCTTTGAGACTAGCGGGAGGGCGTTCTCCTACGAGCAGTACTTC.

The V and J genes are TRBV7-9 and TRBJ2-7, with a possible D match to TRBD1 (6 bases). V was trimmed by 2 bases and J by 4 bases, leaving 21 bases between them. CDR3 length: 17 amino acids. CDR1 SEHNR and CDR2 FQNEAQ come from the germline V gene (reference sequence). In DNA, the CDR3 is TGTGCCAGCAGCTTATCCCGTCGTGGCAGGGGCGGGTACGAGCAGTACTTC. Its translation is CASSLSRRGRGGYEQYF.

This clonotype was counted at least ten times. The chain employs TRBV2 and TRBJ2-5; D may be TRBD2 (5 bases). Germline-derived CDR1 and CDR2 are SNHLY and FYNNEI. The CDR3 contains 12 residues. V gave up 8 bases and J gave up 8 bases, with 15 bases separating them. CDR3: CASLPVEGTQYF. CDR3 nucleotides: TGTGCCAGCCTCCCCGTAGAGGGAACCCAGTACTTC.

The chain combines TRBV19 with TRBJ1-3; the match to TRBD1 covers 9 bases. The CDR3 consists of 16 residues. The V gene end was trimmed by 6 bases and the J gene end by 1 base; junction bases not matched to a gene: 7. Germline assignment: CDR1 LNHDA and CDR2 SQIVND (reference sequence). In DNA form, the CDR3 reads TGTGCCAGTAGGAAACTCGGACAGGGGTCTGGAAACACCATATATTTT. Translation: CASRKLGQGSGNTIYF.

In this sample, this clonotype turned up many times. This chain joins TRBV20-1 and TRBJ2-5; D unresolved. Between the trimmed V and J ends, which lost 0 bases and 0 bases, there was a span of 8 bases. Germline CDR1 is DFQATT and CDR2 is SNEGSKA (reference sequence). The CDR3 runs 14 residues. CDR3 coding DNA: TGCAGTGCTAGAGACATGCCCAACCAAGAGACCCAGTACTTC. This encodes CSARDMPNQETQYF.

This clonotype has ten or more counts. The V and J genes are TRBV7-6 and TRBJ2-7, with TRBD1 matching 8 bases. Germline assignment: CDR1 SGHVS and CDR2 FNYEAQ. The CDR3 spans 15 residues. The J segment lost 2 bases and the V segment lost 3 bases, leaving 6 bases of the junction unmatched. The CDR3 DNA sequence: TGTGCCAGCAGCTTGGGGACAGGATTCCCCTACGAGCAGTACTTC. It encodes CASSLGTGFPYEQYF.

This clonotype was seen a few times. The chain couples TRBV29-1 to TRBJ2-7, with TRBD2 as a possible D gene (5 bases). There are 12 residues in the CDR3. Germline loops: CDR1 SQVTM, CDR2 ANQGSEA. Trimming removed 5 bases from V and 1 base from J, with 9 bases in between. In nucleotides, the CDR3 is TGCAGCGTTTCCCGGGGATCCTACGAGCAGTACTTC. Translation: CSVSRGSYEQYF.

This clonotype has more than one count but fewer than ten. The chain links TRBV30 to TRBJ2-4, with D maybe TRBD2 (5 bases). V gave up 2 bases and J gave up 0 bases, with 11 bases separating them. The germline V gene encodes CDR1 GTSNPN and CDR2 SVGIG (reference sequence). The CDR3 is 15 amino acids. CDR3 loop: CAWSLKDLAKNIQYF. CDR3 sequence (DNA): TGTGCCTGGAGTCTAAAGGACTTAGCCAAAAACATTCAGTACTTC.

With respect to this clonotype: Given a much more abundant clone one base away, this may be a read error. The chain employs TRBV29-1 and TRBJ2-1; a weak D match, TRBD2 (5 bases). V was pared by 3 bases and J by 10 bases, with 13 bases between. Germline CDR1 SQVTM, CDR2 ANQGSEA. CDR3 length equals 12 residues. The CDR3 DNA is TGCAGCGTTGAGCGGAGAGGGAACGAGCAGTTCTTC. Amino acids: CSVERRGNEQFF.

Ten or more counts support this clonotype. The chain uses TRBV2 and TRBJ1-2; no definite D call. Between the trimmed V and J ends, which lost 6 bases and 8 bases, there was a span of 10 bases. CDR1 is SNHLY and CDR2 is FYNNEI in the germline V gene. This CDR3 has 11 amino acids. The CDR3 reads CASRGYGGYTF. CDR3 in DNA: TGTGCCAGCAGAGGTTACGGGGGCTACACCTTC.

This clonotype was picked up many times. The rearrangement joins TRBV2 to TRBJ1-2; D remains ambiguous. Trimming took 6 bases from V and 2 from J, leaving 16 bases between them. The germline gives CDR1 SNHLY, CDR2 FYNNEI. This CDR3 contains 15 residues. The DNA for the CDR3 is TGTGCCAGCAGCACAACCTACGACATCAACTATGGCTACACCTTC. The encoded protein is CASSTTYDINYGYTF.

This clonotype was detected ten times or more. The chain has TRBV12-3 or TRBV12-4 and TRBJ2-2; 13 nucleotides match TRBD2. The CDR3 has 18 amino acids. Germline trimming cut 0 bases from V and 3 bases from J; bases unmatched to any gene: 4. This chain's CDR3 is CASSLAGLAGVDTGELFF. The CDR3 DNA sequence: TGTGCCAGCAGTTTAGCCGGACTAGCGGGAGTTGACACCGGGGAGCTGTTTTTT.

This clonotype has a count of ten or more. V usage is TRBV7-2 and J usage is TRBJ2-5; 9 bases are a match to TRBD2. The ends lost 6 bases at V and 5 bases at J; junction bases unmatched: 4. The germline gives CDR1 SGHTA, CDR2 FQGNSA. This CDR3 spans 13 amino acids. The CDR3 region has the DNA TGTGCCAGCAGTAGCGGGAGCGAGGAGACCCAGTACTTC. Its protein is CASSSGSEETQYF.

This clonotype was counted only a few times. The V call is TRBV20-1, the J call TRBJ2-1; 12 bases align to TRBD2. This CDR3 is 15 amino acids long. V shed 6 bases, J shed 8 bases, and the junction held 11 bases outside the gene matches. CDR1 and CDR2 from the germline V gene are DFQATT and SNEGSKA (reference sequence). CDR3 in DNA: TGCAGTGCCCCATACCTAGCGGGAGGGATCGATGAGCAGTTCTTC. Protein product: CSAPYLAGGIDEQFF.

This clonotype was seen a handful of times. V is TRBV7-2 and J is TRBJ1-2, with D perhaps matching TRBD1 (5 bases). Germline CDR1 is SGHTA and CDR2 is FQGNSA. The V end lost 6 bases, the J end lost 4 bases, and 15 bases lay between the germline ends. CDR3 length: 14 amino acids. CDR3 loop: CASSNQGSPYGYTF. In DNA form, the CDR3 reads TGTGCCAGCAGTAATCAGGGATCGCCCTATGGCTACACCTTC.

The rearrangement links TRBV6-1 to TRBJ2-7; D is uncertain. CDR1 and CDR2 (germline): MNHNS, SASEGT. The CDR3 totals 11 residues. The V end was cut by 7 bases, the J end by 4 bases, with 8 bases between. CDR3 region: CASTQRYEQYF. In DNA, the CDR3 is TGTGCCAGCACCCAGCGTTACGAGCAGTACTTC.

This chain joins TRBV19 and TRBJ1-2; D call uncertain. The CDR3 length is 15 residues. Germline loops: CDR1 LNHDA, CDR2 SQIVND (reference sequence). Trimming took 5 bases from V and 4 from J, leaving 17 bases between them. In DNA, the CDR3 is TGTGCCAGTAGTCGGCTAGCCCTATACGCCTATGGCTACACCTTC. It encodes CASSRLALYAYGYTF.

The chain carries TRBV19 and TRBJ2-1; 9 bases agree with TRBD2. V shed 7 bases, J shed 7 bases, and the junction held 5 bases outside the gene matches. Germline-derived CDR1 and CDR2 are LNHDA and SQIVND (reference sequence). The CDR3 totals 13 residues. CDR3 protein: CASKRLAENEQFF. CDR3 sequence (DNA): TGTGCCAGTAAGAGACTAGCGGAGAATGAGCAGTTCTTC.

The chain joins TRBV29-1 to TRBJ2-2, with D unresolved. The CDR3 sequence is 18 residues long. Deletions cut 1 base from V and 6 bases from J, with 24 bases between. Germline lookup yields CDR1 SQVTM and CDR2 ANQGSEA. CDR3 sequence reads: CSVEGLPPDKFEAGELFF. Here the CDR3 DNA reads TGCAGCGTTGAAGGTCTCCCCCCTGACAAGTTCGAGGCCGGGGAGCTGTTTTTT.